One and the same sample provided the 5 T cell receptor beta chains below, sequenced in a study of T cells in Graves' hyperthyroidism and ophthalmopathy. Researchers amplified the TCR beta CDR3 regions from RNA transcripts. The HTBI primer set drove a first-round RT-PCR of the TCR CDR3. TCRdb re-called the multiplex PCR reads with MiXCR, one entry per CDR3 protein. The sample yields fewer than 550,000 distinct CDR3 sequences, about a sixth seen once. What was sequenced was blood. Every receptor here comes from a woman aged 18-29 years with Graves' hyperthyroidism.

This chain links TRBV11-2 with TRBJ1-4; possibly TRBD1 for D (6 bases). This CDR3 spans 15 amino acids. Trimming removed 1 base at V and 5 bases at J, with 11 bases between. Germline-derived CDR1 and CDR2 are SGHAT and FQNNGV. CDR3 amino acids: CASSLGGRGNEKLFF. Written as DNA, the CDR3 is TGTGCCAGCAGCTTAGGGGGCAGGGGAAATGAAAAACTGTTTTTT.

This clonotype has at least ten counts. The V call is TRBV4-1, the J call TRBJ2-3; 7 positions match TRBD2. The CDR3 has 17 residues. The J segment lost 1 base and the V segment lost 4 bases, leaving 11 bases of the junction unmatched. Germline V lookup: CDR1 MGHRA, CDR2 YSYEKL. CDR3 nucleotides: TGCGCCAGCAGCCGCCAGATCGTGGGAGGGGGCACAGATACGCAGTATTTT. Translating it yields CASSRQIVGGGTDTQYF.

The sample holds many counts of this clonotype. This chain links TRBV6-2 or TRBV6-3 with TRBJ2-1, with D maybe TRBD1 (5 bases). This CDR3 has 17 amino acids. V was cut by 0 bases and J by 4 bases, with 16 bases left in between. Per germline, CDR1 MNHEY and CDR2 SVGEGT. Written as DNA, the CDR3 is TGTGCCAGCAGTTACTCGAAGAGTAGGGGTCTTTACAATGAGCAGTTCTTC. Translating gives CASSYSKSRGLYNEQFF.

The chain employs TRBV11-3 and TRBJ2-4, with D unresolved. Germline-derived CDR1 and CDR2 are SGHNT and YENEEA. The CDR3 consists of 13 residues. Deletions cut 10 bases from V and 1 base from J, with 11 bases between. The CDR3 DNA reads as TGTGCCACCAGTGCCGGGGCCAAAAACATTCAGTACTTC. Translating gives CATSAGAKNIQYF.

The rearrangement links TRBV28 to TRBJ2-5; 13 bases align to TRBD2. Unmatched junction bases numbered 4, after V lost 4 bases and J lost 2 bases. Germline V gives CDR1 MDHEN, CDR2 SYDVKM. This CDR3 region has 16 residues. The CDR3 sequence: CASSSWTSGRQETQYF. The CDR3 DNA reads TGTGCCAGCAGTTCTTGGACTAGCGGGAGACAAGAGACCCAGTACTTC.